This passage covers 16 T cell receptor beta chains from one sample sequenced in a study of cytomegalovirus exposure and HLA in healthy donors. Primers for the PCR totalled 60 Vbeta and 13 Jbeta. Profiling relied on immunoSEQ multiplex PCR, and the TCRdb table lists in-frame clones only, not all of them. The sample lists 130,000 to 150,000 clones; 73% were seen once. The sequencing sample was made of PBMCs. These receptors all come from a woman aged 40 to 50 in good health and CMV-seronegative.

The chain uses TRBV4-1 and TRBJ1-5; TRBD1 agrees at 7 bases. The CDR3 is 15 amino acids. Germline-derived CDR1 and CDR2 are MGHRA and YSYEKL. V shed 4 bases, J shed 0 bases, and the junction held 3 bases outside the gene matches. Here the CDR3 reads CASSPGQYSNQPQHF. CDR3 in DNA: TGCGCCAGCAGCCCGGGACAGTATAGCAATCAGCCCCAGCATTTT.

V usage is TRBV5-6 and J usage is TRBJ2-5, with 10 bases fitting TRBD1. The J segment lost 9 bases and the V segment lost 4 bases, leaving 9 bases of the junction unmatched. CDR1 and CDR2 from the germline V gene are SGHDT and YYEEEE. This CDR3 has 14 residues. CDR3 nucleotides: TGTGCCAGCAGCACCGCAGGACAGGGGGAGGCCCAGTACTTC. It specifies CASSTAGQGEAQYF.

The genes are TRBV28 and TRBJ1-3, with D maybe TRBD1 (5 bases). V was clipped by 5 bases and J by 0 bases, with 11 bases between them. Germline lookup yields CDR1 MDHEN and CDR2 SYDVKM. This CDR3 contains 15 residues. The CDR3 loop reads CASSLRQSSGNTIYF. CDR3 in DNA: TGTGCCAGCAGTCTTCGACAGAGCTCTGGAAACACCATATATTTT.

This sequence joins TRBV28 and TRBJ1-1, with 8 bases fitting TRBD1. The CDR3 sequence is 13 residues long. The germline CDR1 and CDR2 sequences are MDHEN and SYDVKM. V was pared by 6 bases and J by 12 bases, with 12 bases of the junction left unmatched. In DNA form, the CDR3 reads TGTGCCAGCAGGAGCAGGGGGCCCGGTTGGTCTTTCTTT. Translated: CASRSRGPGWSFF. Based on the CDR3 plus reference TRBV28 and TRBJ1-1, the full variable domain is DVKVTQSSRYLVKRTGEKVFLECVQDMDHENMFWYRQDPGLGLRLIYFSYDVKMKEKGDIPEGYSVSREKKERFSLILESASTNQTSMYLCASRSRGPGWSFFGQGTRLTVV.

The chain couples TRBV15 to TRBJ1-6, with D perhaps TRBD1 (6 bases). The V gene's germline CDR1 is LNHNV and CDR2 YYDKDF (reference sequence). V dropped 1 base and J dropped 7 bases, with 11 bases sitting between them. The CDR3 has 15 amino acids. CDR3 in amino acids: CATSRGSQGNSPLHF. DNA for the CDR3: TGTGCCACCAGCAGAGGTAGCCAGGGGAATTCACCCCTCCACTTT.

There are a few counts of this clone. CDR3 sequence (DNA): TGTGCTAGTGGTTTCGGGCTCCGGGGGACTGAAGCTTTCTTT. Translated: CASGFGLRGTEAFF. This sequence joins TRBV12-5 and TRBJ1-1; the D gene is possibly TRBD1 (5 bases). The CDR3 length is 14 residues. Germline CDR1 is LGHNT and CDR2 is FRNRAP. V gave up 3 bases and J gave up 5 bases, with 13 bases separating them.

The V call is TRBV16, the J call TRBJ2-5; D is ambiguous. With 0 bases removed from V and 2 bases from J, the gap between germline ends came to 10 bases. This CDR3 is built from 15 residues. Germline CDR1 KGHSY, CDR2 FQNENV. The CDR3: CASSQSRNGQETQYF. CDR3 coding DNA: TGTGCCAGCAGCCAATCCAGAAACGGGCAAGAGACCCAGTACTTC.

This clone turned up a few times. The chain couples TRBV11-1 to TRBJ1-3; the match to TRBD1 covers 8 bases. Trimming cost V 5 bases and J 1 base; bases outside gene matches: 7. Germline V gene sequence: CDR1 SGHAT, CDR2 FQDESV (reference sequence). The CDR3 loop spans 16 amino acids. The CDR3 loop reads CASSDGQGRSGNTIYF. In DNA, the CDR3 is TGTGCCAGCAGCGACGGACAGGGCAGATCTGGAAACACCATATATTTT.

This clone has a single count. This chain links TRBV18 with TRBJ2-1; 7 bases fit TRBD2. This CDR3 contains 14 residues. The V and J ends lost 3 bases and 5 bases, in that order; junction bases with no gene match: 4. Germline CDR1 and CDR2: KGHSH and LQKENI. The CDR3 region is CASSPVRGNNEQFF. DNA for the CDR3: TGTGCCAGCTCACCGGTGCGGGGGAACAATGAGCAGTTCTTC.

J is TRBJ2-1 and V is TRBV6-6; 7 bases match TRBD1. The CDR3 covers 13 residues. The junction had 3 bases not matched to a gene; V was cut back by 5 bases and J by 5 bases. Germline V gives CDR1 MNHNY, CDR2 SVGAGI (reference sequence). The CDR3 bases are TGTGCCAGCAGTAGTGACAGGGACAATGAGCAGTTCTTC. Translation gives CASSSDRDNEQFF.

The chain links TRBV7-9 to TRBJ2-1; 10 nucleotides agree with TRBD1. J was trimmed by 0 bases and V by 5 bases; bases with no gene match: 10. The germline CDR1 and CDR2 sequences are SEHNR and FQNEAQ (reference sequence). The CDR3 has 18 amino acids. CDR3 in DNA: TGTGCCAGCAGCCCCGGACAGGGGGGTTTGAGCTCCTACAATGAGCAGTTCTTC. Encoded protein: CASSPGQGGLSSYNEQFF.

The rearrangement joins TRBV5-1 to TRBJ1-2; TRBD1 matches at 7 bases. From germline, CDR1 is SGHRS and CDR2 YFSETQ. This CDR3 contains 14 residues. The J segment lost 7 bases and the V segment lost 4 bases, leaving 10 bases of the junction unmatched. This CDR3 is CASSPREGAGGYTF. The CDR3 nucleotides read TGCGCCAGCAGCCCCAGAGAGGGGGCAGGTGGCTACACCTTC.

This rearrangement joins TRBV7-8 to TRBJ1-5, with TRBD1 matching over 7 bases. This CDR3 has 15 residues. J gave up 0 bases and V 5 bases, and 4 bases lay outside the gene matches. CDR1 is SGHVS, CDR2 FQNEAQ, per germline. The CDR3 sequence: CASSRRGVSNQPQHF. CDR3 coding DNA: TGTGCCAGCAGCCGCAGGGGGGTTAGCAATCAGCCCCAGCATTTT.

The rearrangement joins TRBV7-8 to TRBJ2-1, with 15 nucleotides matching TRBD2. V gave up 1 base and J gave up 4 bases; unmatched junction bases: 5. The CDR3 spans 18 residues. Looked up from germline, CDR1 is SGHVS and CDR2 is FQNEAQ. CDR3 amino acids: CASSLGGLAGGPYNEQFF. The CDR3 DNA follows: TGTGCCAGCAGCTTAGGCGGACTAGCGGGGGGGCCTTACAATGAGCAGTTCTTC. Full variable domain (missing parts from reference TRBV7-8 and TRBJ2-1): GAGVSQSPRYKVAKRGQDVALRCDPISGHVSLFWYQQALGQGPEFLTYFQNEAQLDKSGLPSDRFFAERPEGSVSTLKIQRTQQEDSAVYLCASSLGGLAGGPYNEQFFGPGTRLTVL.

CDR3 loop: CARSVSMNEQFF. CDR3 bases: TGTGCCAGGTCCGTTAGCATGAATGAGCAGTTCTTC. J is TRBJ2-1 and V is TRBV2; D is ambiguous. Germline V gene lookup returns CDR1 SNHLY and CDR2 FYNNEI. The V end was cut by 9 bases, the J end by 7 bases, with 13 bases between. The CDR3 length is 12 residues.

The J gene is TRBJ1-6, the V gene TRBV6-1, with a tentative D call TRBD1 (5 bases). Germline lookup yields CDR1 MNHNS and CDR2 SASEGT. Trimming left V 2 bases short and J 10 bases short, with 12 bases between. The CDR3 is made up of 14 amino acids. The CDR3 loop reads CASSEKDRRSPLHF. The DNA of the CDR3 is TGTGCCAGCAGTGAAAAAGACAGACGGTCACCCCTCCACTTT.